This passage covers 12 T cell receptor beta chains from one sample sequenced in a study of shared clonotypes between healthy human individuals. The data were produced by immunoSEQ multiplex PCR, yet TCRdb's version contains in-frame clones alone and is incomplete. The data show more than 2,000,000 clones, more than 80% seen once. Sequencing input: naive CD4+ T cells sorted from blood. Noted subset: CD45RA+ positively selected. Source of these receptors: a young man in good health.

V gene TRBV28 combines with J gene TRBJ1-5, with 8 nucleotides matching TRBD1. Germline V gene data show CDR1 as MDHEN and CDR2 as SYDVKM. Germline trimming cut 5 bases from V and 2 bases from J; bases unmatched to any gene: 5. This CDR3 is 15 amino acids long. CDR3 nucleotide sequence: TGTGCCAGCAGTAAATCGGGACAGGGCAATCAGCCCCAGCATTTT. Protein product: CASSKSGQGNQPQHF.

The chain combines TRBV5-6 with TRBJ2-7; D ambiguous. CDR3 size: 12 residues. Germline values: CDR1 SGHDT, CDR2 YYEEEE. Deletions cut 0 bases from V and 3 bases from J, with 4 bases between. The CDR3 reads CASSLGNYEQYF. CDR3 coding DNA: TGTGCCAGCAGCTTGGGTAACTACGAGCAGTACTTC.

The J gene is TRBJ2-5, the V gene TRBV7-2, with 9 bases that match TRBD2. With V trimmed by 6 bases and J by 5 bases, 4 bases remained unmatched. CDR3 length: 13 residues. Germline CDR1 reads SGHTA; CDR2 reads FQGNSA. For the CDR3, the DNA is TGTGCCAGCAGTAGTAGCGGGAGTGAGACCCAGTACTTC. It is translated as CASSSSGSETQYF. The full variable domain, its missing parts supplied by reference TRBV7-2 and TRBJ2-5, is GAGVSQSPSNKVTEKGKDVELRCDPISGHTALYWYRQSLGQGLEFLIYFQGNSAPDKSGLPSDRFSAERTGGSVSTLTIQRTQQEDSAVYLCASSSSGSETQYFGPGTRLLVL.

V and J are TRBV2 and TRBJ1-3; possible D gene TRBD1, 5 bases. There are 15 residues in the CDR3. In germline, CDR1 is SNHLY, CDR2 FYNNEI. Trimming removed 4 bases at V and 7 bases at J, with 17 bases between. The CDR3 bases are TGTGCCAGCAGTGTTGGTCTATTTTCAGGGAACACCATATATTTT. Protein product: CASSVGLFSGNTIYF.

The chain carries TRBV7-2 and TRBJ1-3; possible D gene TRBD1, 6 bases. Between the trimmed V and J ends, which lost 3 bases and 0 bases, there was a span of 12 bases. CDR1 SGHTA and CDR2 FQGNSA come from the germline V gene. The CDR3 covers 16 residues. CDR3 in amino acids: CASSFVRDNSGNTIYF. In DNA form, the CDR3 reads TGTGCCAGCAGCTTTGTCCGGGACAACTCTGGAAACACCATATATTTT.

The chain links TRBV9 to TRBJ2-7; tentative D call: TRBD1 (5 bases). V was trimmed by 4 bases and J by 3 bases, leaving 14 bases between them. CDR1 and CDR2 from the germline V gene are SGDLS and YYNGEE. CDR3 length: 14 amino acids. The CDR3 loop reads CASSSHSDSYEQYF. CDR3 DNA: TGTGCCAGCAGCTCCCACTCTGACAGCTACGAGCAGTACTTC.

The gene calls are TRBV7-3 and TRBJ2-1, with D possibly being TRBD2 (8 bases). The CDR3 sequence is 14 residues long. The V end was cut by 8 bases, the J end by 6 bases, with 17 bases between. Per the germline V gene, CDR1 is SGHTA and CDR2 is FQGTGA. The CDR3 spells CASGDSGGSNEQFF. The CDR3 DNA sequence: TGTGCCAGCGGGGACAGCGGGGGAAGCAATGAGCAGTTCTTC. Filled out from reference TRBV7-3 and TRBJ2-1, the complete variable domain reads GAGVSQTPSNKVTEKGKYVELRCDPISGHTALYWYRQSLGQGPEFLIYFQGTGAADDSGLPNDRFFAVRPEGSVSTLKIQRTERGDSAVYLCASGDSGGSNEQFFGPGTRLTVL.

As concerns this clone: A read error may account for a junction end that differs from germline. The genes are TRBV6-5 and TRBJ2-3, with TRBD2 matching over 7 bases. The CDR3 is made up of 13 amino acids. CDR1 MNHEY and CDR2 SVGAGI come from the germline V gene. CDR3: CASSISSGLLPHF. The CDR3 nucleotides are TGTGCCAGCAGCATCAGTAGCGGGCTCCTCCCCCATTTT.

As to this clone: Other DNA sequences in the sample encode the same CDR3. The genes are TRBV5-1 and TRBJ1-3; TRBD1 matches 11 bases. This CDR3 is built from 15 residues. Trimming cost V 0 bases and J 6 bases; bases outside gene matches: 2. Looked up from germline, CDR1 is SGHRS and CDR2 is YFSETQ. CDR3 sequence reads: CASSLDGQGANTIYF. In DNA form, the CDR3 reads TGCGCCAGCAGCTTGGACGGACAGGGGGCAAACACCATATATTTT.

The chain links TRBV7-8 to TRBJ2-5; D may be TRBD1 (5 bases). The CDR3 loop spans 15 amino acids. Germline V CDR1 and CDR2: SGHVS, FQNEAQ. Trimming took off 2 bases at V and 5 bases at J, with 15 bases between the two ends. The CDR3: CASSLRSPGPETQYF. CDR3 bases: TGTGCCAGCAGCTTACGCTCTCCAGGGCCTGAGACCCAGTACTTC.

J is TRBJ2-5 and V is TRBV7-2, with 7 bases identical to TRBD2. The J call may be wrong; the DNA end is better matched by TRBJ2-7. The CDR3 has 14 residues. Germline V gives CDR1 SGHTA, CDR2 FQGNSA. For the CDR3, the DNA is TGTGCCAGCAGCTCTTTTGGGCGGGAGTACGAGCAGTACTTC. Its protein is CASSSFGREYEQYF.

V is TRBV28 and J is TRBJ2-2; 7 bases line up with TRBD1. The CDR3 covers 13 residues. J lost 6 bases, V lost 6 bases, and 4 bases had no gene match. In germline, CDR1 is MDHEN, CDR2 SYDVKM. CDR3 coding DNA: TGTGCCAGCAGGTCAACAGGGGCCGGGGAGCTGTTTTTT. Translation: CASRSTGAGELFF.